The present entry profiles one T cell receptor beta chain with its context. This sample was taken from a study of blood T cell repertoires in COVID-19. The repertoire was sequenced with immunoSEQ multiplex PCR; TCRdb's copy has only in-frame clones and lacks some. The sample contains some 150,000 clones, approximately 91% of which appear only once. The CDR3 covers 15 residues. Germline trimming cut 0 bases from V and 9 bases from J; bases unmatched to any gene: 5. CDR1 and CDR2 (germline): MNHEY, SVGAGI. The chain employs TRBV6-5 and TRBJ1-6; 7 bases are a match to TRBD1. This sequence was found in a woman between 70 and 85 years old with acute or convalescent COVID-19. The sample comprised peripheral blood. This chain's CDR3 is CASSYSGGGGSPLHF. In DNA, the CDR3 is TGTGCCAGCAGTTACTCAGGGGGCGGCGGTTCACCCCTCCACTTT.